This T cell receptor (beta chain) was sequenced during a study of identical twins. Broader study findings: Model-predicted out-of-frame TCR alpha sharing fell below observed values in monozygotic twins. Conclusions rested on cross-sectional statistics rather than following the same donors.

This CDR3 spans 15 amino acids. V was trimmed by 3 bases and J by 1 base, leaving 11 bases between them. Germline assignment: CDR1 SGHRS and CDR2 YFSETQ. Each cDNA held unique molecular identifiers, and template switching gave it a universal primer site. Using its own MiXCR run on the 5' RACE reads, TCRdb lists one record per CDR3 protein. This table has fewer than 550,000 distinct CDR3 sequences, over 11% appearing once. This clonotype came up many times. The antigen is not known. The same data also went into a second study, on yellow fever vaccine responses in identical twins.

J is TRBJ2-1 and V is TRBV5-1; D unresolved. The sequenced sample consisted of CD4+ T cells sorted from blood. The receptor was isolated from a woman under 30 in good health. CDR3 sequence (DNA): TGCGCCAGCAGCTCGCCACCGATATCCTACAATGAGCAGTTCTTC. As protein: CASSSPPISYNEQFF.